The 23 T cell receptor beta chains below come from one sample, sequenced in a study of blood T cell repertoires in COVID-19. The protocol was immunoSEQ multiplex PCR, while the TCRdb copy is restricted to in-frame clones and leaves out a portion. The table lists about 220,000 clones, roughly 80% of them singletons. The sequenced sample consisted of peripheral blood. The receptors were sampled from a human donor in a cohort sampled during active COVID-19.

The table lists this clone with a few counts. This chain joins TRBV11-1 and TRBJ1-1, with D perhaps matching TRBD1 (6 bases). The CDR3 sequence is 14 residues long. Germline lookup yields CDR1 SGHAT and CDR2 FQDESV (reference sequence). Trimming cost V 5 bases and J 2 bases, with 12 bases left between them. CDR3 nucleotide sequence: TGTGCCAGCAGCCGGGGACATTCAAACACTGAAGCTTTCTTT. Translation: CASSRGHSNTEAFF.

This chain joins TRBV11-2 and TRBJ2-1; TRBD2 aligns across 8 bases. Germline V CDR1 and CDR2: SGHAT, FQNNGV. Trimming at V came to 5 bases and at J to 6 bases, leaving 9 bases not matched to a gene. The CDR3 has 15 amino acids. The CDR3, as DNA: TGTGCCAGCAGCAATGGACTAGCCGGGAGCAATGAGCAGTTCTTC. This codes for CASSNGLAGSNEQFF.

The chain carries TRBV6-2 or TRBV6-3 and TRBJ2-7; the match to TRBD1 covers 10 bases. CDR1 is MNHEY, CDR2 SVGEGT, per germline. V trimming: 6 bases; J trimming: 2 bases; junction bases outside the gene matches: 7. The CDR3 has 15 amino acids. The CDR3 spells CASSSGQGEAYEQYF. The CDR3 bases are TGTGCCAGCAGCTCCGGACAGGGGGAAGCCTACGAGCAGTACTTC.

J is TRBJ2-3 and V is TRBV5-1; a weak D match, TRBD2 (7 bases). Per the germline V gene, CDR1 is SGHRS and CDR2 is YFSETQ. V lost 4 bases and J lost 0, with 9 bases in between. The CDR3 is 14 amino acids. In DNA form, the CDR3 reads TGCGCCAGCAGCGGGGGGGCAAGCACAGATACGCAGTATTTT. Amino acids: CASSGGASTDTQYF.

The chain joins TRBV5-6 to TRBJ1-2, with 8 bases aligning to TRBD1. Losses at the gene ends were 4 bases for V and 3 bases for J; bases not matched to a gene: 2. This CDR3 is built from 13 residues. Germline V CDR1 and CDR2: SGHDT, YYEEEE. The CDR3 region is CASSRRGHYGYTF. In DNA form, the CDR3 reads TGTGCCAGCAGCCGCAGGGGGCACTATGGCTACACCTTC.

CDR3 protein: CAWSYRGTEAFF. The CDR3 bases are TGTGCCTGGTCATACAGGGGAACTGAAGCTTTCTTT. This chain joins TRBV30 and TRBJ1-1; 7 bases are shared with TRBD1. Looked up from germline, CDR1 is GTSNPN and CDR2 is SVGIG (reference sequence). V lost 5 bases, J lost 5 bases, and 5 bases stayed unmatched. The CDR3 is made up of 12 amino acids.

This clone was seen only a few times. The chain is built from TRBV11-1 and TRBJ2-7, with D perhaps TRBD2 (6 bases). Germline V gene sequence: CDR1 SGHAT, CDR2 FQDESV (reference sequence). With 6 bases removed from V and 0 bases from J, the gap between germline ends came to 15 bases. The length of the CDR3 is 15 residues. The CDR3 loop reads CASSSLAGTSYEQYF. CDR3 DNA sequence: TGTGCCAGCAGTTCTCTCGCGGGAACCTCCTACGAGCAGTACTTC.

The chain couples TRBV6-6 to TRBJ1-5, with 7 nucleotides matching TRBD1. V dropped 8 bases and J dropped 2; count of bases not matched to a gene: 9. Germline V gene data show CDR1 as MNHNY and CDR2 as SVGAGI (reference sequence). This CDR3 has 15 residues. The CDR3 protein is CASANAGGRNQPQHF. In DNA form, the CDR3 reads TGTGCCAGCGCAAATGCAGGGGGACGCAATCAGCCCCAGCATTTT.

This clone was detected once. The CDR3 DNA is TGTGCCAGCAGTGTGACAGGGGCGAACACCGGGGAGCTGTTTTTT. Its translation is CASSVTGANTGELFF. This rearrangement joins TRBV25-1 to TRBJ2-2; TRBD1 agrees at 8 bases. V lost 4 bases to trimming and J lost 0 bases; unmatched junction nucleotides: 1. Germline V gene data show CDR1 as MGHDK and CDR2 as SYGVNS. The CDR3 is 15 amino acids.

The chain combines TRBV6-6 with TRBJ2-7, with TRBD2 matching over 7 bases. Germline loops: CDR1 MNHNY, CDR2 SVGAGI (reference sequence). The ends lost 2 bases at V and 5 bases at J; junction bases unmatched: 9. The CDR3 has 15 residues. The CDR3 DNA follows: TGTGCCAGCAGTTACCCACTAGCGACGGACGACGAGCAGTACTTC. It yields the protein CASSYPLATDDEQYF.

This clone came up a few times. The chain carries TRBV2 and TRBJ1-6; tentative D call: TRBD1 (5 bases). The germline CDR1 and CDR2 sequences are SNHLY and FYNNEI. Trimming cost V 11 bases and J 5 bases, with 13 bases left between them. CDR3 length: 13 residues. CDR3 coding DNA: TGTGCCGGACTAGACAGAGATAATTCACCCCTCCACTTT. Its protein is CAGLDRDNSPLHF. The complete variable domain, with remaining parts taken from reference TRBV2 and TRBJ1-6, reads EPEVTQTPSHQVTQMGQEVILRCVPISNHLYFYWYRQILGQKVEFLVSFYNNEISEKSEIFDDQFSVERPDGSNFTLKIRSTKLEDSAMYFCAGLDRDNSPLHFGNGTRLTVT.

The chain combines TRBV7-9 with TRBJ2-7; TRBD1 agrees at 9 bases. Per the germline V gene, CDR1 is SEHNR and CDR2 is FQNEAQ (reference sequence). The CDR3 is 15 residues long. With V trimmed by 3 bases and J by 6 bases, 9 bases remained unmatched. The CDR3 sequence: CASSLAGQGNSEQYF. In nucleotides, the CDR3 is TGTGCCAGCAGCTTGGCGGGACAGGGTAACTCCGAGCAGTACTTC.

This clone was seen only a few times. The chain recombines TRBV6-1 with TRBJ1-1, with D possibly being TRBD1 (5 bases). The length of the CDR3 is 13 residues. The ends were cut back, 3 bases at V and 4 bases at J, with 9 bases in the middle. Germline V lookup: CDR1 MNHNS, CDR2 SASEGT. CDR3 in DNA: TGTGCCAGCAGTGAGACAGTGGGCACTGAAGCTTTCTTT. It codes for CASSETVGTEAFF.

This clone came up a few times. The chain is built from TRBV7-9 and TRBJ1-2; D gene ambiguous. Germline V lookup: CDR1 SEHNR, CDR2 FQNEAQ (reference sequence). V lost 2 bases and J lost 2, with 6 bases in between. The CDR3 spans 13 residues. The CDR3 DNA sequence: TGTGCCAGCAGCTTAACTGAGAACTATGGCTACACCTTC. As protein: CASSLTENYGYTF.

Remarks on this clone: With a much larger clone just one base away, this may be a read error. V is TRBV5-6 and J is TRBJ1-2; 8 positions agree with TRBD1. Germline trimming cut 3 bases from V and 2 bases from J; bases unmatched to any gene: 0. This CDR3 spans 13 amino acids. CDR1 and CDR2 (germline): SGHDT, YYEEEE. The CDR3 reads CASSWTGNYGYTF. DNA of the CDR3: TGTGCCAGCAGCTGGACAGGGAACTATGGCTACACCTTC.

The J gene is TRBJ2-7, the V gene TRBV11-3, with 10 bases lining up with TRBD1. V shed 4 bases, J shed 3 bases, and the junction held 6 bases outside the gene matches. The CDR3 has 15 amino acids. Germline loops: CDR1 SGHNT, CDR2 YENEEA. For the CDR3, the DNA is TGTGCCAGCAGCTCTATAGGGGACAGGGGCTACGAGCAGTACTTC. Its protein is CASSSIGDRGYEQYF.

The V call is TRBV6-5, the J call TRBJ2-4, with 10 bases identical to TRBD1. The V gene end was trimmed by 6 bases and the J gene end by 0 bases; junction bases not matched to a gene: 2. CDR3 length equals 15 residues. CDR1 is MNHEY, CDR2 SVGAGI, per germline. The CDR3, as DNA: TGTGCCAGCAGAGACAGGGGGCTAGCCAAAAACATTCAGTACTTC. Amino acids: CASRDRGLAKNIQYF.

The chain combines TRBV7-2 with TRBJ1-1; 8 bases match TRBD1. J gave up 10 bases and V 1 base, and 8 bases lay outside the gene matches. The germline CDR1 and CDR2 sequences are SGHTA and FQGNSA. The CDR3 runs to 14 residues. CDR3 DNA: TGTGCCAGCAGCTTAGTGGGATTCGGACAGGGAGCTTTCTTT. Residues: CASSLVGFGQGAFF. Full variable domain (remainder filled in from reference TRBV7-2 and TRBJ1-1): GAGVSQSPSNKVTEKGKDVELRCDPISGHTALYWYRQSLGQGLEFLIYFQGNSAPDKSGLPSDRFSAERTGGSVSTLTIQRTQQEDSAVYLCASSLVGFGQGAFFGQGTRLTVV.

The gene calls are TRBV10-3 and TRBJ2-1, with a weak D call TRBD1 (5 bases). The CDR3 has 16 amino acids. Germline V CDR1 and CDR2: ENHRY, SYGVKD. The V end was cut by 3 bases, the J end by 2 bases, with 14 bases between. The CDR3 DNA sequence: TGTGCCATCAGTGAACAGGACCCACTTACCTACAATGAGCAGTTCTTC. Translation gives CAISEQDPLTYNEQFF.

This sequence joins TRBV6-5 and TRBJ1-6, with D perhaps matching TRBD1 (5 bases). Germline V CDR1 and CDR2: MNHEY, SVGAGI. The CDR3 covers 15 residues. V lost 4 bases to trimming and J lost 7 bases, with 14 bases between them. DNA of the CDR3: TGTGCCAGCAGTTCCCAAGGGGTTGGGAATTCACCCCTCCACTTT. Translation gives CASSSQGVGNSPLHF.

This clone appeared a single time. The chain employs TRBV30 and TRBJ1-1; TRBD1 matches 9 bases. The CDR3 consists of 13 residues. V lost 5 bases and J lost 2; bases outside the gene matches: 3. Germline CDR1 reads GTSNPN; CDR2 reads SVGIG (reference sequence). CDR3 coding DNA: TGTGCCTGGGGACAGGGGTTAAACACTGAAGCTTTCTTT. Translation: CAWGQGLNTEAFF. Supplemented by reference TRBV30 and TRBJ1-1, the full variable domain reads SQTIHQWPATLVQPVGSPLSLECTVEGTSNPNLYWYRQAAGRGLQLLFYSVGIGQISSEVPQNLSASRPQDRQFILSSKKLLLSDSGFYLCAWGQGLNTEAFFGQGTRLTVV.

The chain uses TRBV27 and TRBJ2-7; weak D call: TRBD1 (6 bases). The ends were cut back, 4 bases at V and 4 bases at J, with 14 bases in the middle. CDR3 size: 14 residues. Germline-derived CDR1 and CDR2 are MNHEY and SMNVEV (reference sequence). The CDR3 reads CASSSGTPKYEQYF. The DNA for the CDR3 is TGTGCCAGCAGTTCCGGGACACCAAAGTACGAGCAGTACTTC.

The gene calls are TRBV28 and TRBJ1-1, with a tentative D call TRBD1 (5 bases). In germline, CDR1 is MDHEN, CDR2 SYDVKM. Trimming took off 5 bases at V and 3 bases at J, with 16 bases between the two ends. The CDR3 is 15 amino acids. The CDR3 DNA reads as TGTGCCAGCAGTCTGCCTGGGGCTCCGGACACTGAAGCTTTCTTT. It encodes CASSLPGAPDTEAFF. The whole variable domain, filled in from reference TRBV28 and TRBJ1-1, reads DVKVTQSSRYLVKRTGEKVFLECVQDMDHENMFWYRQDPGLGLRLIYFSYDVKMKEKGDIPEGYSVSREKKERFSLILESASTNQTSMYLCASSLPGAPDTEAFFGQGTRLTVV.